The 25 T cell receptor beta chains below all came from one sample that was sequenced in a study of OX40 agonist ivuxolimab in advanced cancers. Library method: the immunoSEQ multiplex PCR assay. As stored in TCRdb, this immuneACCESS dataset retains in-frame rearrangements with V and J assigned. A fraction of the clones does not appear; measured against another copy, unresolved V genes explain less than half of the discrepancy, and the remainder lacks a known reason. This sample has some 66,000 clones in its table, and more than 65% of those were observed once. The ten largest clones take up about 5.1% of the sample. Sequencing used CD4+ or CD8+ T cells sorted from blood, obtained in a trial of the OX40 agonist ivuxolimab. The receptors come from an adult with an advanced solid tumor such as melanoma, head and neck, liver or kidney cancer.

V and J are TRBV19 and TRBJ2-7; TRBD2 agrees at 9 bases. The CDR3 length is 16 residues. The junction had 13 bases not matched to a gene; V was cut back by 4 bases and J by 6 bases. Per germline, CDR1 LNHDA and CDR2 SQIVND (reference sequence). This chain's CDR3 is CASSTKLAGEIREQYF. Here the CDR3 DNA reads TGTGCCAGTAGTACGAAATTAGCGGGAGAGATACGCGAGCAGTACTTC.

This rearrangement joins TRBV2 to TRBJ2-7, with D unclear. The germline CDR1 and CDR2 sequences are SNHLY and FYNNEI. With 2 bases removed from V and 6 bases from J, the gap between germline ends came to 5 bases. The CDR3 extends over 11 amino acids. For the CDR3, the DNA is TGTGCCAGCAGTGAATCGCGCGAGCAGTACGTC. Amino acids: CASSESREQYV.

The chain combines TRBV5-4 with TRBJ2-5; possibly TRBD1 for D (5 bases). Trimming left V 2 bases short and J 0 bases short, with 8 bases between. Germline V lookup: CDR1 SGHNT, CDR2 YYREEE (reference sequence). The CDR3 spans 14 residues. As DNA, the CDR3 is TGTGCCAGCAGCTTCAGGGATAACCAAGAGACCCAGTACTTC. Protein product: CASSFRDNQETQYF.

This CDR3 is CASSSFYGYTKNIQYF. CDR3 in DNA: TGTGCCAGTAGCTCATTTTACGGGTATACCAAAAACATTCAGTACTTC. This chain connects TRBV19 to TRBJ2-4, with D unclear. The germline V gene has CDR1 LNHDA and CDR2 SQIVND (reference sequence). V was trimmed by 6 bases and J by 2 bases, leaving 17 bases between them. This CDR3 region has 16 residues.

This clone appeared once. This chain links TRBV9 with TRBJ2-5, with D unresolved. This CDR3 spans 14 amino acids. CDR1 and CDR2 (germline): SGDLS, YYNGEE. V was pared by 0 bases and J by 4 bases, with 10 bases between. The CDR3 nucleotides read TGTGCCAGCAGCGTAGGAACAGTTGGAGAGACCCAGTACTTC. Translation gives CASSVGTVGETQYF. The whole variable domain, filled in from reference TRBV9 and TRBJ2-5, reads DSGVTQTPKHLITATGQRVTLRCSPRSGDLSVYWYQQSLDQGLQFLIQYYNGEERAKGNILERFSAQQFPDLHSELNLSSLELGDSALYFCASSVGTVGETQYFGPGTRLLVL.

This clone was recorded once. The chain combines TRBV7-7 with TRBJ1-2, with no clear D. Germline V lookup: CDR1 SSHAT, CDR2 FNYEAQ (reference sequence). The CDR3 runs 14 residues. This chain's CDR3 is CASGASRVHDGYTF. The DNA of the CDR3 is TGTGCTAGCGGCGCCTCGAGGGTCCACGATGGCTACACCTTC.

The gene calls are TRBV5-1 and TRBJ2-7; D could derive from TRBD1 or TRBD2 (5 bases each). The germline V and J ends were trimmed by 3 bases and 2 bases, with 12 bases remaining between them. The CDR3 covers 14 residues. Germline values: CDR1 SGHRS, CDR2 YFSETQ. DNA of the CDR3: TGCGCCAGCAGCTCCGGGACGGACCCCTACGAGCAGTACTTC. This codes for CASSSGTDPYEQYF.

This chain joins TRBV10-3 and TRBJ2-1, with a weak D call TRBD2 (5 bases). The V gene lost 6 bases and the J gene lost 0 bases, with 9 bases spanning the gap. CDR1 ENHRY and CDR2 SYGVKD come from the germline V gene. There are 14 residues in the CDR3. The CDR3 DNA reads as TGTGCCATCAGCGCAGGAGGCTCCTACAATGAGCAGTTCTTC. Amino acid sequence: CAISAGGSYNEQFF.

This chain uses TRBV7-9 with TRBJ1-5; D is unclear. The CDR3 sequence is 12 residues long. CDR1 and CDR2 (germline): SEHNR, FQNEAQ (reference sequence). V was cut by 1 base and J by 6 bases, with 4 bases left in between. In DNA, the CDR3 is TGTGCCAGCAGCTTAGTTGGTCAGCCCCAGCATTTT. Amino acid sequence: CASSLVGQPQHF.

The chain has TRBV15 and TRBJ2-1; 9 bases agree with TRBD1. The CDR3 contains 16 residues. Germline-derived CDR1 and CDR2 are LNHNV and YYDKDF (reference sequence). Trimming cost V 3 bases and J 6 bases; bases outside gene matches: 9. The CDR3 loop is CATSSPSGTGFNEQFF. Written as DNA, the CDR3 is TGTGCCACCAGCAGCCCCTCAGGGACAGGGTTCAATGAGCAGTTCTTC.

This chain connects TRBV9 to TRBJ2-1; D not certain. This CDR3 contains 15 residues. The germline V gene has CDR1 SGDLS and CDR2 YYNGEE. V lost 3 bases, J lost 0 bases, and 10 bases lay in between. The CDR3 coding sequence is TGTGCCAGCAGCGATCAGGCGAACTCCTACAATGAGCAGTTCTTC. Translation: CASSDQANSYNEQFF.

The rearrangement uses TRBV18 and TRBJ1-3; D possibly corresponds to TRBD1 (5 bases). V was cut by 3 bases and J by 8 bases, with 14 bases left in between. Per the germline V gene, CDR1 is KGHSH and CDR2 is LQKENI. The CDR3 has 14 residues. CDR3 protein: CASSPQVLRDTIYF. CDR3 DNA: TGTGCCAGCTCACCCCAGGTCCTCAGGGACACCATATATTTT.

Only one count was recorded for this clone. The chain recombines TRBV9 with TRBJ2-7; TRBD2 agrees at 7 bases. Germline V gives CDR1 SGDLS, CDR2 YYNGEE. The trim removed 0 bases at V and 0 bases at J, leaving 3 bases unmatched. The CDR3 covers 15 residues. In DNA form, the CDR3 reads TGTGCCAGCAGCGTAGGAACGGGGGGCTCCTACGAGCAGTACTTC. This sequence encodes CASSVGTGGSYEQYF.

The J gene is TRBJ1-3, the V gene TRBV5-4; D may be TRBD1 (5 bases). There are 15 residues in the CDR3. V was shortened by 0 bases and J by 7 bases, with 14 bases between the two germline ends. Per the germline V gene, CDR1 is SGHNT and CDR2 is YYREEE (reference sequence). CDR3 amino acids: CASSLVRGGRNTIYF. CDR3 nucleotide sequence: TGTGCCAGCAGCTTGGTCCGGGGGGGAAGGAACACCATATATTTT.

This clone was seen a few times. For the CDR3, the DNA is TGCGCCAGCAGCCAAGTCGGACAGGGAGCAGGCAATCAGCCCCAGCATTTT. It yields the protein CASSQVGQGAGNQPQHF. The rearrangement links TRBV4-1 to TRBJ1-5, with TRBD1 identical over 8 bases. V shed 1 base and J 2 bases; nucleotides not matched to a gene: 7. This CDR3 comprises 17 residues. CDR1 and CDR2 (germline): MGHRA, YSYEKL.

This chain links TRBV7-2 with TRBJ2-7; D is possibly TRBD1 or TRBD2 (6 bases each). V was pared by 5 bases and J by 0 bases, with 17 bases between. CDR3 length: 16 amino acids. The germline gives CDR1 SGHTA, CDR2 FQGNSA. CDR3 in amino acids: CASSLIGGRSSYEQYF. CDR3 in DNA: TGTGCCAGCAGCCTAATCGGGGGCCGGAGCTCCTACGAGCAGTACTTC. Based on the CDR3 plus reference TRBV7-2 and TRBJ2-7, the full variable domain is GAGVSQSPSNKVTEKGKDVELRCDPISGHTALYWYRQSLGQGLEFLIYFQGNSAPDKSGLPSDRFSAERTGGSVSTLTIQRTQQEDSAVYLCASSLIGGRSSYEQYFGPGTRLTVT.

The chain uses TRBV19 and TRBJ2-1, with 7 positions matching TRBD1. The CDR3 spans 15 residues. CDR1 and CDR2 (germline): LNHDA, SQIVND (reference sequence). The V and J ends lost 5 bases and 4 bases, in that order; junction bases with no gene match: 8. CDR3 in amino acids: CASSFKGDSYNEQFF. CDR3 nucleotides: TGTGCCAGTAGTTTCAAAGGGGACAGTTACAATGAGCAGTTCTTC. Variable domain in full (rest from reference TRBV19 and TRBJ2-1): DGGITQSPKYLFRKEGQNVTLSCEQNLNHDAMYWYRQDPGQGLRLIYYSQIVNDFQKGDIAEGYSVSREKKESFPLTVTSAQKNPTAFYLCASSFKGDSYNEQFFGPGTRLTVL.

This rearrangement joins TRBV11-3 to TRBJ2-7; TRBD1 or TRBD2 may be the D gene (5 bases each). The V end was cut by 4 bases, the J end by 7 bases, with 17 bases between. The CDR3 has 14 amino acids. Germline CDR1 and CDR2: SGHNT and YENEEA. The CDR3 DNA reads TGTGCCAGCAGCTCCCCGGGGCACCCGGGGGAGCAGTACTTC. Translating gives CASSSPGHPGEQYF.

This clone showed up just once. The rearrangement uses TRBV27 and TRBJ2-2; D gene uncertain. The V end lost 3 bases, the J end lost 6 bases, and 5 bases lay between the germline ends. CDR1 and CDR2 from the germline V gene are MNHEY and SMNVEV (reference sequence). The CDR3 is 12 residues long. CDR3 loop: CASSFLAGELFF. CDR3 coding DNA: TGTGCCAGCAGTTTTTTGGCCGGGGAGCTGTTTTTT.

This clone was detected only a few times. The rearrangement uses TRBV4-2 and TRBJ1-2; 11 nucleotides match TRBD1. The CDR3 is made up of 16 amino acids. Per the germline V gene, CDR1 is LGHNA and CDR2 is YNFKEQ. V gave up 4 bases and J gave up 2 bases; unmatched junction bases: 6. CDR3 amino acids: CASSPGQGASNYGYTF. As DNA, the CDR3 is TGTGCCAGCAGCCCTGGACAGGGGGCGTCGAACTATGGCTACACCTTC.

The chain has TRBV9 and TRBJ2-5, with D possibly being TRBD1 (7 bases). V lost 0 bases and J lost 5, with 14 bases in between. The CDR3 sequence is 15 residues long. The germline V gene encodes CDR1 SGDLS and CDR2 YYNGEE. The CDR3 region has the DNA TGTGCCAGCAGCGTAGGTCAGGGGGGCCGGGAGACCCAGTACTTC. It specifies CASSVGQGGRETQYF. Full variable domain (outside the CDR3, taken from reference TRBV9 and TRBJ2-5): DSGVTQTPKHLITATGQRVTLRCSPRSGDLSVYWYQQSLDQGLQFLIQYYNGEERAKGNILERFSAQQFPDLHSELNLSSLELGDSALYFCASSVGQGGRETQYFGPGTRLLVL.

V and J are TRBV7-2 and TRBJ2-3, with 7 bases that match TRBD2. The CDR3 is 16 amino acids. Germline V CDR1 and CDR2: SGHTA, FQGNSA. J lost 4 bases, V lost 1 base, and 8 bases had no gene match. The CDR3, as DNA: TGTGCCAGCAGCTTAGGGCCAAGCGGGGCGGCAGATACGCAGTATTTT. Translating gives CASSLGPSGAADTQYF.

This chain connects TRBV11-2 to TRBJ1-3; D gene unclear. Germline CDR1 and CDR2: SGHAT and FQNNGV. This CDR3 spans 14 amino acids. V lost 5 bases and J lost 0, with 8 bases in between. The CDR3 sequence is CASSRQSSGNTIYF. CDR3 nucleotide sequence: TGTGCCAGCAGCCGCCAGAGCTCTGGAAACACCATATATTTT.

The chain is built from TRBV2 and TRBJ2-7; D is unresolved. V was shortened by 2 bases and J by 0 bases, with 17 bases between the two germline ends. CDR1 and CDR2 (germline): SNHLY, FYNNEI. The CDR3 has 17 residues. The CDR3 coding sequence is TGTGCCAGCAGTGAATTAAAGAGCATCCCGAGCTCCTACGAGCAGTACTTC. Its translation: CASSELKSIPSSYEQYF.

The chain uses TRBV6-1 and TRBJ2-7; 8 bases fit TRBD1. The J segment lost 2 bases and the V segment lost 3 bases, leaving 3 bases of the junction unmatched. In germline, CDR1 is MNHNS, CDR2 SASEGT. CDR3 length: 14 amino acids. This CDR3 is CASSDRTGPYEQYV. In nucleotides, the CDR3 is TGTGCCAGCAGTGACAGGACAGGGCCCTACGAGCAGTACGTC.